These 19 T cell receptor beta chains came from one sample sequenced in a study of shared clonotypes between healthy human individuals. Libraries were prepared by immunoSEQ multiplex PCR; TCRdb keeps only in-frame clonotypes and omits some of them. Seen here are 450,000 to 500,000 clones, around 80% observed once, and the top ten hold 9.5% to 15%. Input material: PBMCs. The receptors stem from a woman aged 40 to 49 in good health. Some clones in this sample may be carry-over from other donors' samples.

The rearrangement joins TRBV21-1 to TRBJ2-1; the table calls TRBD1, which could not be checked here. TRBV21-1 is marked as a pseudogene. The CDR3 extends over 11 amino acids. CDR3 region: CASRQYNEQFF. The DNA of the CDR3 is TGTGCCAGCAGACAATACAATGAGCAGTTCTTC.

The chain couples TRBV11-3 to TRBJ2-5; perhaps TRBD2 as D (5 bases). The germline CDR1 and CDR2 sequences are SGHNT and YENEEA. Trimming stripped 4 bases from V and 2 bases from J, with 14 bases between. The CDR3 consists of 15 residues. The CDR3 DNA is TGTGCCAGCAGCTCCGGGGAGACGGGGCAAGAGACCCAGTACTTC. This codes for CASSSGETGQETQYF.

Concerning this clone itself: A far larger clone is one nucleotide away, so this likely arose from a read error. This sequence joins TRBV27 and TRBJ2-7; D remains ambiguous. The V end lost 4 bases, the J end lost 5 bases, and 6 bases lay between the germline ends. This CDR3 region has 11 residues. Germline CDR1 is MNHEY and CDR2 is SMNVEV (reference sequence). The CDR3, as DNA: TGTGCCAGCAGTTCGGGCCACGAGCAGTACTTC. Its protein is CASSSGHEQYF.

This chain joins TRBV6-5 and TRBJ2-7; D might be TRBD1 (5 bases). The germline gives CDR1 MNHEY, CDR2 SVGAGI. V was pared by 2 bases and J by 0 bases, with 5 bases between. The CDR3 loop spans 13 amino acids. CDR3 bases: TGTGCCAGCAGTTACAGGGGCTCCTACGAGCAGTACTTC. Residues: CASSYRGSYEQYF.

The J gene is TRBJ2-1, the V gene TRBV11-2; D is perhaps TRBD1 or TRBD2 (5 bases each). This CDR3 has 13 amino acids. Trimming removed 1 base at V and 7 bases at J, with 8 bases between. Germline values: CDR1 SGHAT, CDR2 FQNNGV. CDR3 protein: CASSLGRENEQFF. The CDR3 bases are TGTGCCAGCAGCTTAGGCAGGGAGAATGAGCAGTTCTTC.

The V gene is TRBV6-1, the J gene TRBJ1-1; TRBD1 matches at 7 bases. CDR3 length: 14 residues. V dropped 7 bases and J dropped 0; count of bases not matched to a gene: 5. The germline gives CDR1 MNHNS, CDR2 SASEGT. CDR3 in DNA: TGTGCCAGCAACCTAGGACAGGTGAACACTGAAGCTTTCTTT. It is translated as CASNLGQVNTEAFF.

This rearrangement joins TRBV19 to TRBJ2-3; no firm D call. This CDR3 region has 15 residues. Between the trimmed V and J ends, which lost 1 base and 3 bases, there was a span of 11 bases. Germline V CDR1 and CDR2: LNHDA, SQIVND (reference sequence). The CDR3 nucleotides read TGTGCCAGTAGTATAGGGGCGCAGATAACAGATACGCAGTATTTT. Translated, it gives CASSIGAQITDTQYF.

V is TRBV28 and J is TRBJ2-7, with 8 bases lining up with TRBD2. The CDR3 has 16 amino acids. Germline V gives CDR1 MDHEN, CDR2 SYDVKM. The junction had 13 bases not matched to a gene; V was cut back by 6 bases and J by 3 bases. The CDR3 DNA sequence: TGTGCCAGCAGCTTCCCCCGACGGGAGGGAGGCTACGAGCAGTACTTC. Translating it yields CASSFPRREGGYEQYF. Together with reference TRBV28 and TRBJ2-7, the CDR3 gives the full variable domain: DVKVTQSSRYLVKRTGEKVFLECVQDMDHENMFWYRQDPGLGLRLIYFSYDVKMKEKGDIPEGYSVSREKKERFSLILESASTNQTSMYLCASSFPRREGGYEQYFGPGTRLTVT.

This clone was seen at least ten times. The chain links TRBV6-1 to TRBJ2-4; perhaps TRBD1 as D (7 bases). The CDR3 sequence is 16 residues long. V dropped 1 base and J dropped 3 bases, with 13 bases sitting between them. The germline V gene has CDR1 MNHNS and CDR2 SASEGT. The CDR3 protein is CASSEDGGGGKNIQYF. In nucleotides, the CDR3 is TGTGCCAGCAGTGAAGATGGAGGGGGCGGCAAAAACATTCAGTACTTC.

This clone was observed a single time. The gene calls are TRBV7-9 and TRBJ2-4; D may match TRBD1 or TRBD2 (5 bases each). The V end lost 4 bases, the J end lost 1 base, and 11 bases lay between the germline ends. The CDR3 consists of 15 residues. Germline V gene data show CDR1 as SEHNR and CDR2 as FQNEAQ (reference sequence). CDR3 amino acids: CASSSPWGAKNIQYF. The CDR3 nucleotides read TGTGCCAGCAGCTCCCCTTGGGGGGCCAAAAACATTCAGTACTTC.

This rearrangement joins TRBV29-1 to TRBJ2-1; 12 bases agree with TRBD2. Germline CDR1 reads SQVTM; CDR2 reads ANQGSEA. V trimming: 3 bases; J trimming: 7 bases; junction bases outside the gene matches: 13. The CDR3 consists of 17 residues. The chain's CDR3 is CSVEGLAGGPIGNEQFF. CDR3 in DNA: TGCAGCGTTGAGGGGCTAGCGGGAGGGCCTATTGGGAATGAGCAGTTCTTC.

The chain links TRBV5-4 to TRBJ1-4; 7 bases match TRBD1. The J segment lost 0 bases and the V segment lost 5 bases, leaving 4 bases of the junction unmatched. Per the germline V gene, CDR1 is SGHNT and CDR2 is YYREEE (reference sequence). CDR3 length equals 15 residues. The CDR3, as DNA: TGTGCCAGCAGGCAGGGACAGTCAACTAATGAAAAACTGTTTTTT. Translating gives CASRQGQSTNEKLFF.

In this sample, this clone turned up once. This chain connects TRBV4-2 to TRBJ1-6, with D possibly matching TRBD1 (5 bases). The length of the CDR3 is 15 residues. V lost 4 bases to trimming and J lost 7 bases, with 14 bases between them. Germline CDR1 reads LGHNA; CDR2 reads YNFKEQ. CDR3 region: CASSPSRATNSPLHF. In DNA, the CDR3 is TGTGCCAGCAGCCCAAGCAGGGCTACGAATTCACCCCTCCACTTT.

This rearrangement joins TRBV9 to TRBJ2-5; possibly TRBD2 for D (6 bases). V lost 0 bases, J lost 3 bases, and 12 bases lay in between. The CDR3 totals 15 residues. CDR1 and CDR2 from the germline V gene are SGDLS and YYNGEE. CDR3 nucleotides: TGTGCCAGCAGCGTAGCCCCAGGAGGGGAAGAGACCCAGTACTTC. Residues: CASSVAPGGEETQYF.

The chain uses TRBV5-1 and TRBJ2-2; the match to TRBD1 covers 8 bases. The germline V gene has CDR1 SGHRS and CDR2 YFSETQ. J lost 5 bases, V lost 0 bases, and 9 bases had no gene match. The CDR3 has 17 residues. This chain's CDR3 is CASSLGLQGAWTGELFF. CDR3 DNA: TGCGCCAGCAGCTTGGGGCTCCAGGGGGCGTGGACCGGGGAGCTGTTTTTT.

This clone has just one count. This sequence joins TRBV11-2 and TRBJ2-5; perhaps TRBD1 as D (6 bases). The V end lost 5 bases, the J end lost 0 bases, and 16 bases lay between the germline ends. From germline, CDR1 is SGHAT and CDR2 FQNNGV. The CDR3 runs to 16 residues. In DNA form, the CDR3 reads TGTGCCAGCAGCCCGACAGGAGCCCGGTACCAAGAGACCCAGTACTTC. Translating gives CASSPTGARYQETQYF.

The CDR3 reads CASSLVPSRGEETQYF. The CDR3 coding sequence is TGCGCCAGCAGCTTGGTACCTTCCCGGGGAGAGGAGACCCAGTACTTC. This rearrangement joins TRBV5-1 to TRBJ2-5; D may be TRBD2 (5 bases). V gave up 0 bases and J gave up 5 bases, with 17 bases separating them. The CDR3 has 16 residues. Germline CDR1 is SGHRS and CDR2 is YFSETQ.

This sequence joins TRBV2 and TRBJ1-2; 8 positions agree with TRBD1. V trimming: 6 bases; J trimming: 8 bases; junction bases outside the gene matches: 11. Germline values: CDR1 SNHLY, CDR2 FYNNEI. This CDR3 has 14 residues. The CDR3 sequence: CASRRTGSVWGYTF. CDR3 nucleotides: TGTGCCAGCAGGAGGACAGGGTCGGTTTGGGGCTACACCTTC.

The chain carries TRBV5-1 and TRBJ2-1; 7 bases map to TRBD1. Per the germline V gene, CDR1 is SGHRS and CDR2 is YFSETQ. The CDR3 extends over 14 amino acids. Losses at the gene ends were 4 bases for V and 6 bases for J; bases not matched to a gene: 7. CDR3 amino acids: CASSPTDRRNEQFF. The CDR3 DNA follows: TGCGCCAGCAGCCCGACGGACAGGCGCAATGAGCAGTTCTTC.